Sequencing of this T cell receptor (beta chain) was carried out in a study of blood T cell repertoires in COVID-19. For the study at large: From the United States, Italy and Spain came samples of acute and convalescent COVID-19.

The CDR3 is 12 amino acids. From germline, CDR1 is KGHDR and CDR2 SFDVKD. Trimming shortened V by 5 bases and J by 8 bases, and 10 bases separated the two germline ends. The table came from immunoSEQ multiplex PCR; TCRdb's copy has only in-frame clones and leaves some out. The sample has approximately 150,000 clones; around 80% are singletons. Two negative PCRs, clearance, or symptom resolution had been documented for recovered Cohort 3 donors. Sequencing was performed on PBMCs or T cells enriched from blood (not recorded which). The rearrangement links TRBV24-1 to TRBJ2-3; no clear D gene. This receptor was taken from a man between 40 and 49 years old who had recovered from COVID-19. CDR3 region: CATSVPSGTQYF. CDR3 nucleotides: TGTGCCACCAGTGTACCCTCAGGTACGCAGTATTTT.